A single sample is the source of the 11 T cell receptor beta chains below, sequenced in a study of post-analysis software for immune sequencing data. General study findings and limits: The five TRBV segments detected at higher frequency in patients than in controls included TRBV5-6, TRBV5-1 and TRBV20-1.

Sequencing libraries made from TCR beta cDNA carried unique molecular identifiers. MiXCR, applied by TCRdb to the PCR reads, yields one record per CDR3 protein. The table lists almost 700,000 distinct CDR3 sequences, approximately 60% of them singletons. Their specific antigens are unknown. The source material was blood. All receptors come from a girl between 2 and 10 years old with multiple sclerosis.

This clonotype showed up just a few times. The chain is built from TRBV18 and TRBJ1-2; D might be TRBD1 (5 bases). Germline V CDR1 and CDR2: KGHSH, LQKENI. V lost 8 bases to trimming and J lost 0 bases, with 16 bases between them. This CDR3 spans 15 amino acids. The CDR3 loop is CASRTPGLANYGYTF. CDR3 nucleotide sequence: TGTGCCAGCAGGACACCGGGATTAGCTAACTATGGCTACACCTTC.

The CDR3 DNA reads TGTGCCAGCAGCCAAGGGGGTCGAGTTGCCGGGGAGCTGTTTTTT. Its protein is CASSQGGRVAGELFF. The chain joins TRBV4-2 to TRBJ2-2; unclear D gene. V dropped 1 base and J dropped 6 bases, with 12 bases sitting between them. Germline CDR1 LGHNA, CDR2 YNFKEQ. The CDR3 contains 15 residues.

J is TRBJ1-5 and V is TRBV7-2; D is undetermined. Trimming stripped 5 bases from V and 0 bases from J, with 14 bases between. CDR3 size: 16 residues. Germline lookup yields CDR1 SGHTA and CDR2 FQGNSA. CDR3: CASSQGSPNSNQPQHF. CDR3 sequence (DNA): TGTGCCAGCAGCCAAGGCAGCCCCAATAGCAATCAGCCCCAGCATTTT.

The V gene is TRBV19, the J gene TRBJ2-3; D ambiguous. Germline CDR1 reads LNHDA; CDR2 reads SQIVND (reference sequence). Between the trimmed V and J ends, which lost 7 bases and 0 bases, there was a span of 11 bases. The CDR3 is 14 residues long. CDR3 sequence: CASKSVGSTDTQYF. Here the CDR3 DNA reads TGTGCCAGTAAATCCGTCGGTAGCACAGATACGCAGTATTTT. Filled out from reference TRBV19 and TRBJ2-3, the complete variable domain reads DGGITQSPKYLFRKEGQNVTLSCEQNLNHDAMYWYRQDPGQGLRLIYYSQIVNDFQKGDIAEGYSVSREKKESFPLTVTSAQKNPTAFYLCASKSVGSTDTQYFGPGTRLTVL.

This sequence joins TRBV7-2 and TRBJ1-1; no clear D gene. Germline V gene lookup returns CDR1 SGHTA and CDR2 FQGNSA. V dropped 0 bases and J dropped 0 bases, with 8 bases sitting between them. CDR3 length: 15 amino acids. The CDR3 protein is CASSLAMYMNTEAFF. The DNA of the CDR3 is TGTGCCAGCAGCTTAGCAATGTACATGAACACTGAAGCTTTCTTT.

This clonotype was found a few times. The chain joins TRBV29-1 to TRBJ2-5; D tentatively fits TRBD1 or TRBD2 (5 bases each). Trimming took 4 bases from V and 1 from J, leaving 13 bases between them. Germline V gene data show CDR1 as SQVTM and CDR2 as ANQGSEA. This CDR3 has 14 amino acids. CDR3 region: CSVVRRGGQETQYF. The CDR3 coding sequence is TGCAGCGTTGTTCGACGGGGCGGCCAAGAGACCCAGTACTTC.

The chain couples TRBV12-3 or TRBV12-4 to TRBJ1-2, with unresolved D. V was clipped by 1 base and J by 6 bases, with 9 bases between them. The CDR3 loop spans 13 amino acids. CDR3 nucleotide sequence: TGTGCCAGCAGTTTAGAGGAGGTCCATGGCTACACCTTC. Translated: CASSLEEVHGYTF.

The chain carries TRBV7-2 and TRBJ2-3, with 8 bases aligning to TRBD2. The CDR3 loop spans 18 amino acids. The ends lost 4 bases at V and 5 bases at J; junction bases unmatched: 17. Germline V gene lookup returns CDR1 SGHTA and CDR2 FQGNSA. Here the CDR3 DNA reads TGTGCCAGCAGCTCTCGGTACGGGAGGGCCCTCGTTGGAGATACGCAGTATTTT. Encoded protein: CASSSRYGRALVGDTQYF.

The gene calls are TRBV12-3 or TRBV12-4 and TRBJ2-3; TRBD2 matches at 7 bases. V dropped 3 bases and J dropped 4; count of bases not matched to a gene: 7. This CDR3 region has 15 residues. The CDR3 reads CASSFSAGDPDTQYF. DNA for the CDR3: TGTGCCAGCAGTTTTTCGGCGGGAGATCCAGATACGCAGTATTTT.

In its sample, this clonotype was seen once. The V and J genes are TRBV6-1 and TRBJ2-7; TRBD1 or TRBD2 may be the D gene (5 bases each). Deletions cut 2 bases from V and 6 bases from J, with 14 bases between. The germline V gene encodes CDR1 MNHNS and CDR2 SASEGT. CDR3 size: 14 residues. The CDR3 loop reads CASSENAGAAEQYF. Here the CDR3 DNA reads TGTGCCAGCAGTGAAAATGCCGGGGCGGCCGAGCAGTACTTC.

V usage is TRBV29-1 and J usage is TRBJ1-1; 8 bases fit TRBD1. V was pared by 0 bases and J by 4 bases, with 7 bases of the junction left unmatched. CDR3 length equals 15 residues. Germline V gene sequence: CDR1 SQVTM, CDR2 ANQGSEA. The CDR3 DNA reads as TGCAGCGTTGAAGACCCGGACAGGGATTCCACTGAAGCTTTCTTT. Translated: CSVEDPDRDSTEAFF.